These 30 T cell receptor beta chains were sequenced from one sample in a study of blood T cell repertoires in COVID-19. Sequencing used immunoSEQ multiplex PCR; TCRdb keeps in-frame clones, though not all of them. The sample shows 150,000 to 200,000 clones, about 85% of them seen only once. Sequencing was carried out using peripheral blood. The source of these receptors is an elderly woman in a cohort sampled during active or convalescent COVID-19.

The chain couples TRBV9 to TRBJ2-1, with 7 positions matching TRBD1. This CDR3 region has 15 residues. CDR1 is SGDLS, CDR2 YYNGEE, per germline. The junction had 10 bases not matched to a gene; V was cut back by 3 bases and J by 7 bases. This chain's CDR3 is CASSGGLGQWNEQFF. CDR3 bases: TGTGCCAGCAGCGGGGGTCTGGGACAGTGGAATGAGCAGTTCTTC.

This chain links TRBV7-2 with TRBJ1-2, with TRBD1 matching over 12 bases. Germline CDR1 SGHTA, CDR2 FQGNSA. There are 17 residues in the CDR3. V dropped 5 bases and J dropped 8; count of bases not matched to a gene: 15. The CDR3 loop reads CASSPIWDRGRRGGYTF. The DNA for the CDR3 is TGTGCCAGCAGCCCCATCTGGGACAGGGGGCGTCGTGGGGGCTACACCTTC. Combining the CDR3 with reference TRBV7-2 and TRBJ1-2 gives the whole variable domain GAGVSQSPSNKVTEKGKDVELRCDPISGHTALYWYRQSLGQGLEFLIYFQGNSAPDKSGLPSDRFSAERTGGSVSTLTIQRTQQEDSAVYLCASSPIWDRGRRGGYTFGSGTRLTVV.

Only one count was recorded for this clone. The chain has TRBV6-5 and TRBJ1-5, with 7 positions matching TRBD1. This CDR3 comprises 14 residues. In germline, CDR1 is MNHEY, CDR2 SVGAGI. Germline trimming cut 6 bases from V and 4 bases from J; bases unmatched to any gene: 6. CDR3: CASSLQGSNQPQHF. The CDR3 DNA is TGTGCCAGCAGCCTACAGGGGTCGAATCAGCCCCAGCATTTT.

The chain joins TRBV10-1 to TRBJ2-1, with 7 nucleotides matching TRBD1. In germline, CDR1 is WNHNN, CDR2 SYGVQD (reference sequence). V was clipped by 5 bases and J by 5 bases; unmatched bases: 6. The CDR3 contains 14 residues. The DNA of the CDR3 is TGCGCCAGCAGTACGACAGGGACCAACAATGAGCAGTTCTTC. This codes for CASSTTGTNNEQFF.

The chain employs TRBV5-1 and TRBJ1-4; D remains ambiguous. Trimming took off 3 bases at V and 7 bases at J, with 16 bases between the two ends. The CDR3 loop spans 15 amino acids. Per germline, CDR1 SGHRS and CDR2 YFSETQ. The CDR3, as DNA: TGCGCCAGCAGCTCGGACGCCCAAGGGAGTGAAAAACTGTTTTTT. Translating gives CASSSDAQGSEKLFF. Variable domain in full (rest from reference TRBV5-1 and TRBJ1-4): KAGVTQTPRYLIKTRGQQVTLSCSPISGHRSVSWYQQTPGQGLQFLFEYFSETQRNKGNFPGRFSGRQFSNSRSEMNVSTLELGDSALYLCASSSDAQGSEKLFFGSGTQLSVL.

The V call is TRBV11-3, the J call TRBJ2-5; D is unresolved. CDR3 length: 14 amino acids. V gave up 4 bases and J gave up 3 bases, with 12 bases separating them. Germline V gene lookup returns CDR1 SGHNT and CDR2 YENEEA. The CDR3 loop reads CASSSIRRKETQYF. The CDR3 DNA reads TGTGCCAGCAGCTCCATTCGCAGAAAAGAGACCCAGTACTTC.

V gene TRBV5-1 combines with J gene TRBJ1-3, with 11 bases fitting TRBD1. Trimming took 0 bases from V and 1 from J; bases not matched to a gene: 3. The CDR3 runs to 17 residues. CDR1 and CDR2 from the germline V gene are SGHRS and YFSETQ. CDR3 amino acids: CASSLGGTGGSGNTIYF. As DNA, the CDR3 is TGCGCCAGCAGCTTGGGTGGGACAGGGGGATCTGGAAACACCATATATTTT. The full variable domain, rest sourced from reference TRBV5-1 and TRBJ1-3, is KAGVTQTPRYLIKTRGQQVTLSCSPISGHRSVSWYQQTPGQGLQFLFEYFSETQRNKGNFPGRFSGRQFSNSRSEMNVSTLELGDSALYLCASSLGGTGGSGNTIYFGEGSWLTVV.

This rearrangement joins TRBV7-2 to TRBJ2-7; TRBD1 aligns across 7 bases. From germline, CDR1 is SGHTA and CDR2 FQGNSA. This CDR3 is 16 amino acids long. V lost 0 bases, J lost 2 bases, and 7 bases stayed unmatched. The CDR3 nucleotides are TGTGCCAGCAGCTTAGCGACCGGGACAGCCGCCTACGAGCAGTACTTC. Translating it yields CASSLATGTAAYEQYF.

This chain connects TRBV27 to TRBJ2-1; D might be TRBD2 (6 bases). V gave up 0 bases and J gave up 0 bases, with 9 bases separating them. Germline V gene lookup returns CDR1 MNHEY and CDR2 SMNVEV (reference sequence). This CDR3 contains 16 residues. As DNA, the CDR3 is TGTGCCAGCAGTTTATCCCGGGGGAGCTCCTACAATGAGCAGTTCTTC. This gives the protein CASSLSRGSSYNEQFF.

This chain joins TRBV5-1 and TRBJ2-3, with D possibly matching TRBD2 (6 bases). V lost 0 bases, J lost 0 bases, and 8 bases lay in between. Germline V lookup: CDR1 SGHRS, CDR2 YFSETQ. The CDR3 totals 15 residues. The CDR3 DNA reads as TGCGCCAGCAGCTTGGAGGAGGGCAGCACAGATACGCAGTATTTT. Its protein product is CASSLEEGSTDTQYF.

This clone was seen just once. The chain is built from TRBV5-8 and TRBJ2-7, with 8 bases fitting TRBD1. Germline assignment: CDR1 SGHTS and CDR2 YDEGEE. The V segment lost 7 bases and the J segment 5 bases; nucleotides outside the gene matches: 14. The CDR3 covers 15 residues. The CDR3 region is CASSRGQVLGNEQYF. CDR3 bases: TGTGCCAGCTCCCGGGGACAGGTCCTAGGAAACGAGCAGTACTTC. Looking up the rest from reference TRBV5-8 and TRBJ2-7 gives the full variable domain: EAGVTQSPTHLIKTRGQQATLRCSPISGHTSVYWYQQALGLGLQFLLWYDEGEERNRGNFPPRFSGRQFPNYSSELNVNALELEDSALYLCASSRGQVLGNEQYFGPGTRLTVT.

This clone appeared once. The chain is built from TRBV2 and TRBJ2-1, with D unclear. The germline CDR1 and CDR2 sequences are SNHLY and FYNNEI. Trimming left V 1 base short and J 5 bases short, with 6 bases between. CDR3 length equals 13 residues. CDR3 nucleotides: TGTGCCAGCAGTGAAGAGACAAACAATGAGCAGTTCTTC. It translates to CASSEETNNEQFF.

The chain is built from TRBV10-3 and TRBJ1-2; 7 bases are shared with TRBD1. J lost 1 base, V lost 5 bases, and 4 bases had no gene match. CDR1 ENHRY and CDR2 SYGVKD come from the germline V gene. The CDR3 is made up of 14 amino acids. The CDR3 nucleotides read TGTGCCATCAGTTGGGACAGCCTTAACTATGGCTACACCTTC. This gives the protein CAISWDSLNYGYTF.

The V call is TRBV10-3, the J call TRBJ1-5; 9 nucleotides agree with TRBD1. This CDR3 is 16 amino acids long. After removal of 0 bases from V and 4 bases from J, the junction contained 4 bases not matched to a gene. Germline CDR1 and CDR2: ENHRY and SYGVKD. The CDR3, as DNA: TGTGCCATCAGTGAGTCGGGACAGGGTACAAATCAGCCCCAGCATTTT. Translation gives CAISESGQGTNQPQHF.

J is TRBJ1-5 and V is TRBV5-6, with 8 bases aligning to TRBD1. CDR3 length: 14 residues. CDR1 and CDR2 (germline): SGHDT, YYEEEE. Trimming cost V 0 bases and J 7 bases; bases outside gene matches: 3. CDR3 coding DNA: TGTGCCAGCAGCTTGGCGACAGGGGTACAGCCCCAGCATTTT. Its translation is CASSLATGVQPQHF.

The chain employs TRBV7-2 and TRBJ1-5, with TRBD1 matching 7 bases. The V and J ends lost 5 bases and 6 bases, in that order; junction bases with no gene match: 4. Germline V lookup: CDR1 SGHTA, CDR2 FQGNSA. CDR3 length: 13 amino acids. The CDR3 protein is CASSRDRAQPQHF. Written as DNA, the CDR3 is TGTGCCAGCAGCAGGGACAGAGCTCAGCCCCAGCATTTT.

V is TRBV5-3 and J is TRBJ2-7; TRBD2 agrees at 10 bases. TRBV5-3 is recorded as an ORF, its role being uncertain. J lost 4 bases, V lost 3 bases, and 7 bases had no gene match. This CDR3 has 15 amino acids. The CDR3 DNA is TGTGCCAGAAGCTCAAGCGGGAGGGCCTCTTACGAGCAGTACGTC. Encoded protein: CARSSSGRASYEQYV.

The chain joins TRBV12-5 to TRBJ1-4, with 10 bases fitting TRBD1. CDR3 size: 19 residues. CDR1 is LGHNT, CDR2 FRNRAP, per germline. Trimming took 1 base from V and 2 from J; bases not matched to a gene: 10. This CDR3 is CASGLGDRGSLGTNEKLFF. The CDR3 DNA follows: TGTGCTAGTGGTTTGGGGGACAGGGGCTCCTTGGGGACTAATGAAAAACTGTTTTTT.

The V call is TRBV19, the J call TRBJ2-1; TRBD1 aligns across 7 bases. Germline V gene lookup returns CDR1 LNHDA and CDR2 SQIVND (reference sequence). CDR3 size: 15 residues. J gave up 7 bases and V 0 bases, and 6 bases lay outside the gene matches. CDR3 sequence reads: CASSIEGQRENEQFF. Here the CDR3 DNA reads TGTGCCAGTAGTATAGAGGGACAGAGGGAGAATGAGCAGTTCTTC.

Written as DNA, the CDR3 is TGTGCCAGCAGCCAAGGGAGGGAACCCTACAATGAGCAGTTCTTC. Its translation: CASSQGREPYNEQFF. The chain combines TRBV3-1 (or the pseudogene TRBV3-2) with TRBJ2-1; D perhaps matches TRBD2 (6 bases). Germline V CDR1 and CDR2: LGHDT, YNNKEL (reference sequence). There are 15 residues in the CDR3. V lost 1 base to trimming and J lost 2 bases, with 9 bases between them.

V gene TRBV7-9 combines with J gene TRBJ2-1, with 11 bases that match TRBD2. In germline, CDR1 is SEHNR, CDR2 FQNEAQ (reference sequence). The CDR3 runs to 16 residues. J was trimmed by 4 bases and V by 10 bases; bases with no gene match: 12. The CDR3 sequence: CATINSGRARYNEQFF. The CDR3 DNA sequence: TGTGCCACCATCAATAGCGGGAGGGCACGATACAATGAGCAGTTCTTC.

The CDR3 nucleotides read TGTGCCACCTCTGAACTGTCGGCTAATGAAAAACTGTTTTTT. Protein product: CATSELSANEKLFF. V is TRBV28 and J is TRBJ1-4; the D is unclear. This CDR3 contains 14 residues. The germline V gene encodes CDR1 MDHEN and CDR2 SYDVKM. The V gene lost 10 bases and the J gene lost 3 bases, with 15 bases spanning the gap.

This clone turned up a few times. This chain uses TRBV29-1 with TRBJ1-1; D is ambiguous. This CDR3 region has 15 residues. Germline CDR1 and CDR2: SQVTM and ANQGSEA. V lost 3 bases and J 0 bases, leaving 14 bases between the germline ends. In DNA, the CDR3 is TGCAGCGTTGATGAGGGCGAGAGGATGAACACTGAAGCTTTCTTT. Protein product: CSVDEGERMNTEAFF.

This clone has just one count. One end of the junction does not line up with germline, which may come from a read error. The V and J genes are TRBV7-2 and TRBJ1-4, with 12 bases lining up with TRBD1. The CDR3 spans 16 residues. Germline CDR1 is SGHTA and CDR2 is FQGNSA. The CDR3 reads CASSLAGQGAFEKLFF. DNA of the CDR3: TGTGCCAGCAGCCTAGCGGGACAGGGGGCTTTTGAAAAACTGTTTTTT.

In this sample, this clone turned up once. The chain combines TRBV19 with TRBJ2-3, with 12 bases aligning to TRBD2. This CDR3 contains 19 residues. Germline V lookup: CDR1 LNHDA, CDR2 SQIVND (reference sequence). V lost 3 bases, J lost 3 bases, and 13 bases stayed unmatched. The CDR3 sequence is CASSMPSGRAGPKTDTQYF. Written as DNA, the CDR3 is TGTGCCAGTAGTATGCCTAGCGGGAGGGCCGGGCCGAAGACAGATACGCAGTATTTT.

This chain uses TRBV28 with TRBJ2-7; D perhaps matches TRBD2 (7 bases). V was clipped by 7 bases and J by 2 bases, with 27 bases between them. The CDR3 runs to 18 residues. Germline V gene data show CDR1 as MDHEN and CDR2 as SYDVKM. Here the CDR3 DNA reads TGTGCCAGCACCTCGATCCCGTGGGGGGGCGATCATACCTACGAGCAGTACTTC. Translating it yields CASTSIPWGGDHTYEQYF.

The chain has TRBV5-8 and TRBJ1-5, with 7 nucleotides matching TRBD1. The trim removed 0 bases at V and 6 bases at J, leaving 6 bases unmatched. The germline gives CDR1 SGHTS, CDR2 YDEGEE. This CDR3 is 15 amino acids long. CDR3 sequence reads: CASSLDRGLVQPQHF. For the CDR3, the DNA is TGTGCCAGCAGCTTGGACAGGGGTTTGGTTCAGCCCCAGCATTTT.

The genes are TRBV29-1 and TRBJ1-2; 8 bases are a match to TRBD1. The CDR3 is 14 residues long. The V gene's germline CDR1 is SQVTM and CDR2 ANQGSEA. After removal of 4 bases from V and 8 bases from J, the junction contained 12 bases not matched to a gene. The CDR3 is CSVGAGGPLEGYTF. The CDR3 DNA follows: TGCAGCGTTGGGGCAGGGGGCCCCCTAGAGGGCTACACCTTC.

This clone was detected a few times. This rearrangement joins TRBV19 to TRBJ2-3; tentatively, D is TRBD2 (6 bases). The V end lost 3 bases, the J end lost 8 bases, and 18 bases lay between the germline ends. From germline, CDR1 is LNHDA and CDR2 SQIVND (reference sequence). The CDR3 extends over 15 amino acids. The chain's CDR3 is CASSITGVLTSTQYF. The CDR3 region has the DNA TGTGCCAGTAGTATCACGGGGGTCCTCACATCTACGCAGTATTTT. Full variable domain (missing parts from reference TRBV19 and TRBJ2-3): DGGITQSPKYLFRKEGQNVTLSCEQNLNHDAMYWYRQDPGQGLRLIYYSQIVNDFQKGDIAEGYSVSREKKESFPLTVTSAQKNPTAFYLCASSITGVLTSTQYFGPGTRLTVL.

CDR3: CASSLAGTENEKLFF. The CDR3 DNA is TGTGCCAGCAGCTTAGCTGGGACAGAGAATGAAAAACTGTTTTTT. The chain recombines TRBV11-2 with TRBJ1-4, with 7 bases matching TRBD1. The V gene's germline CDR1 is SGHAT and CDR2 FQNNGV. V lost 1 base and J lost 5; bases outside the gene matches: 4. The CDR3 has 15 residues.